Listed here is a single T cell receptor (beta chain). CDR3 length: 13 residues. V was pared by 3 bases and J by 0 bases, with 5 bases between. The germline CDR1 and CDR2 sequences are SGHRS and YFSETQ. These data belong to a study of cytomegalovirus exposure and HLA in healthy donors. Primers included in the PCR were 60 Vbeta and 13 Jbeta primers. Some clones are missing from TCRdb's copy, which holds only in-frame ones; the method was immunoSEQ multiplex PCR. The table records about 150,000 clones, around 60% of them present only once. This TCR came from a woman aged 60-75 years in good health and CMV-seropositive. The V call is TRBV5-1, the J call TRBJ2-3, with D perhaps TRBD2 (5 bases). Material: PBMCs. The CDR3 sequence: CASSSGSTDTQYF. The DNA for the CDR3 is TGCGCCAGCAGCTCGGGGAGCACAGATACGCAGTATTTT.